The clone carrying this T cell receptor (beta chain) was seen ten or more times. The antigen remains unidentified. TCRdb reprocessed the 5' RACE reads via MiXCR and lists one record per CDR3 protein. The sample lists 90,000 to 95,000 distinct CDR3 sequences, less than 15% occurring once. Time point given: sample taken at primary tumor resection. The donors comprised around 76 untreated early-stage non-small cell lung cancer patients. The data were obtained in a study of spatial heterogeneity in lung cancer. Overall study: Detection consistently captured more beta-chain sequences than alpha-chain sequences. General study findings and limits: Ubiquitous expanded tumor TCRs surfaced in blood more at resection than they did at follow-up.

The trim removed 3 bases at V and 6 bases at J, leaving 6 bases unmatched. Germline loops: CDR1 SQVTM, CDR2 ANQGSEA. CDR3 length equals 13 residues. Source: PBMCs, taken at surgery. The chain combines TRBV29-1 with TRBJ2-7; TRBD1 matches at 9 bases. The sequence was collected from a male donor with early-stage non-small cell lung cancer. CDR3 region: CSVDGTGFVEQYF. DNA for the CDR3: TGCAGCGTTGATGGGACAGGGTTCGTCGAGCAGTACTTC.